This note documents a single T cell receptor (beta chain) sequence. Antigen unknown. Profiled with immunoSEQ multiplex PCR; TCRdb holds only in-frame clones, not every one. Of under 65,000 clones listed, 85% to 95% are singletons. The source of the sample is a study of graft-versus-host responses after intestinal transplantation. Background on the study: Every recipient had anti-thymocyte globulin induction and about three years of tacrolimus plus steroids. Points from the study as a whole: Present in recipient marrow, GvH clones included some that appeared first in ileum or blood. Graft-donor T cell macrochimerism coincided with high graft-versus-host to host-versus-graft clonal ratios in allografts.

Sample: unstimulated CD4+ T cells sorted from spleen or lymph node cells, taken before transplant. The TCR was taken from a human donor who was the organ donor for an intestinal transplant.

The CDR3 coding sequence is TGCGCCAGCAGCTTGGCCAGGCACTTCACAGATACGCAGTATTTT. This sequence encodes CASSLARHFTDTQYF. V and J are TRBV5-1 and TRBJ2-3, with no clear D. CDR1 SGHRS and CDR2 YFSETQ come from the germline V gene. The length of the CDR3 is 15 residues. Trimming took 0 bases from V and 2 from J, leaving 10 bases between them.